This TCR beta chain is from a study of blood T cell repertoires in COVID-19. About the study: Specimens from acute and convalescent COVID-19 originated in the United States, Italy and Spain. The cDNA or gDNA used as material had been derived from T cells, B-cell-depleted T cells, or PBMCs.

Unmatched junction bases numbered 5, after V lost 7 bases and J lost 5 bases. The CDR3 has 14 amino acids. The V gene's germline CDR1 is SGHAT and CDR2 FQNNGV. Profiling relied on immunoSEQ multiplex PCR, and the TCRdb table lists in-frame clones only, not all of them. The sample records about 43,000 clones, roughly 87% being singletons. Sequencing input: peripheral blood. The rearrangement joins TRBV11-2 to TRBJ2-7; 13 nucleotides line up with TRBD2. The sequence was collected from a woman aged 80 or older with active COVID-19. DNA for the CDR3: TGTGCCAGCACCCCCGGACTAGCGGGGGACGAGCAGTACTTC. Protein: CASTPGLAGDEQYF.